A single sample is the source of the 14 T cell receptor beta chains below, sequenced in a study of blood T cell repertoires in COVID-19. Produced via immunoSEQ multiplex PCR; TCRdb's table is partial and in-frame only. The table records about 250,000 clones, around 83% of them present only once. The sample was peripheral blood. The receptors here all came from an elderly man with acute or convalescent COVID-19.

The CDR3 loop is CASSVGAGTSYEQYF. The CDR3 region has the DNA TGTGCCAGCAGCGTTGGAGCGGGGACCTCCTACGAGCAGTACTTC. The chain couples TRBV9 to TRBJ2-7, with 7 bases identical to TRBD2. The CDR3 is made up of 15 amino acids. With 2 bases clipped from V and 0 bases from J, the junction kept 5 bases outside the gene matches. From germline, CDR1 is SGDLS and CDR2 YYNGEE.

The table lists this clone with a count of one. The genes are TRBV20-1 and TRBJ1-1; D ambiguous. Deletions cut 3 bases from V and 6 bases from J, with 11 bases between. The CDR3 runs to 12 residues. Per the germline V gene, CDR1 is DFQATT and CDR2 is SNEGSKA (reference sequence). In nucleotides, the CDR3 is TGCAGTGCTAGTAACCGGTTGGCTGAAGCTTTCTTT. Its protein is CSASNRLAEAFF.

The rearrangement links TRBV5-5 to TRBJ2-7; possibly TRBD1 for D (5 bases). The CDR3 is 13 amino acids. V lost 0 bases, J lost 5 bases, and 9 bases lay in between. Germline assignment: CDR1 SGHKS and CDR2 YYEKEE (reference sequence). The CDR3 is CASSLVRVDEQYF. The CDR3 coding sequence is TGTGCCAGCAGCTTGGTCAGGGTCGACGAGCAGTACTTC.

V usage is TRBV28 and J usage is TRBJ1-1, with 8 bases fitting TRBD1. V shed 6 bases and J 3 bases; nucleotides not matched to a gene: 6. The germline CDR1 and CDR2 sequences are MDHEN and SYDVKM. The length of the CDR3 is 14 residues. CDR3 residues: CASSRQGMDTEAFF. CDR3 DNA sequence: TGTGCCAGCAGCCGACAGGGGATGGACACTGAAGCTTTCTTT.

The CDR3 loop is CASSGTSGGAVSTDTQYF. The CDR3 nucleotides read TGCGCCAGCAGCGGTACTAGCGGGGGGGCAGTCAGCACAGATACGCAGTATTTT. The chain employs TRBV5-1 and TRBJ2-3; TRBD2 matches 13 bases. The CDR3 is 18 amino acids. Germline V gene lookup returns CDR1 SGHRS and CDR2 YFSETQ. Trimming took 4 bases from V and 0 from J; bases not matched to a gene: 8. The entire variable domain, with the rest obtained from reference TRBV5-1 and TRBJ2-3, is as follows: KAGVTQTPRYLIKTRGQQVTLSCSPISGHRSVSWYQQTPGQGLQFLFEYFSETQRNKGNFPGRFSGRQFSNSRSEMNVSTLELGDSALYLCASSGTSGGAVSTDTQYFGPGTRLTVL.

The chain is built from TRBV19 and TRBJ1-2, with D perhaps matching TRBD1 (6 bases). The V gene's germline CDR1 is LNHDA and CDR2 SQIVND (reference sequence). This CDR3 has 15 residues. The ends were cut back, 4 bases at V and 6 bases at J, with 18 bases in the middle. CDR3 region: CASSTIQTGYDGYTF. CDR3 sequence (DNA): TGTGCCAGTAGTACCATACAGACAGGATATGATGGCTACACCTTC.

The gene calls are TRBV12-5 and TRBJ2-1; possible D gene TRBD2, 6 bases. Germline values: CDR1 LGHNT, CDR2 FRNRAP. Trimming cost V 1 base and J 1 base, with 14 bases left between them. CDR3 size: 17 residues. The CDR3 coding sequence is TGTGCTAGTGGTTTGGGCCAGCGGGCTATTTCCTACAATGAGCAGTTCTTC. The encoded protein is CASGLGQRAISYNEQFF.

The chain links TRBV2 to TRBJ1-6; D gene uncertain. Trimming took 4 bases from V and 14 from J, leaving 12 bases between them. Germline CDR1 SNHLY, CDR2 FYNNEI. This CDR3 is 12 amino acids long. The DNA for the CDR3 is TGTGCCAGCAGTGTTAAGAGTAGTACCCTCCACTTT. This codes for CASSVKSSTLHF.

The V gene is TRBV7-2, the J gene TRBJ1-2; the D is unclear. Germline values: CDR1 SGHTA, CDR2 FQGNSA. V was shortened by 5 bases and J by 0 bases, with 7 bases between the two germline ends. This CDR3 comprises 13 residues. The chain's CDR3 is CASSHKTNYGYTF. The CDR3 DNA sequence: TGTGCCAGCAGCCACAAGACTAACTATGGCTACACCTTC.

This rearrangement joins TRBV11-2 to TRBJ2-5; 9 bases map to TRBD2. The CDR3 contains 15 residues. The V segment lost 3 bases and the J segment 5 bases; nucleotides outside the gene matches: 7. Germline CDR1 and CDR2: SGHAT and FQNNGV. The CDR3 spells CASSFGGLARETQYF. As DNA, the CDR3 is TGTGCCAGCAGCTTCGGCGGACTAGCGAGGGAGACCCAGTACTTC.

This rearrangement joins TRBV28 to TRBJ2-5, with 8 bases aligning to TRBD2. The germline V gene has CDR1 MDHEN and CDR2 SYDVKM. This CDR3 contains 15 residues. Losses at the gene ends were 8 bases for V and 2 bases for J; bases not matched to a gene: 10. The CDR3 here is CASGRSGGAQETQYF. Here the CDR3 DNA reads TGTGCCAGCGGCAGGTCGGGAGGGGCTCAAGAGACCCAGTACTTC.

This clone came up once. CDR3 nucleotides: TGCGCCAGCAGGGCAACAATATTAGCCCGCGAGCAGTACTTC. Its protein is CASRATILAREQYF. The rearrangement uses TRBV4-1 and TRBJ2-7, with D unclear. The CDR3 spans 14 residues. Looked up from germline, CDR1 is MGHRA and CDR2 is YSYEKL. V lost 6 bases to trimming and J lost 6 bases, with 18 bases between them.

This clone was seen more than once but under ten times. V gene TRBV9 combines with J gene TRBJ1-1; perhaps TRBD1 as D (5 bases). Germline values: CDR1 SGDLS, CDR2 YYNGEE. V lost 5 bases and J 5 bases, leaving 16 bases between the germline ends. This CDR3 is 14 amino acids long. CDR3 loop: CASRAGGGETEAFF. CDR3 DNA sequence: TGTGCCAGCAGGGCCGGTGGGGGGGAAACTGAAGCTTTCTTT. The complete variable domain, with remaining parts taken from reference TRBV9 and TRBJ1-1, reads DSGVTQTPKHLITATGQRVTLRCSPRSGDLSVYWYQQSLDQGLQFLIQYYNGEERAKGNILERFSAQQFPDLHSELNLSSLELGDSALYFCASRAGGGETEAFFGQGTRLTVV.

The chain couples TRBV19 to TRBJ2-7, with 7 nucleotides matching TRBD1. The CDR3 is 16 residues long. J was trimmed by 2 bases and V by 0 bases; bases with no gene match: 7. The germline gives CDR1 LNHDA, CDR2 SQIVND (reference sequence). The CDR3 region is CASSIDVVQGTYEQYF. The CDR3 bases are TGTGCCAGTAGTATAGATGTTGTACAGGGGACCTACGAGCAGTACTTC. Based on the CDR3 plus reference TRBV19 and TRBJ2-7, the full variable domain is DGGITQSPKYLFRKEGQNVTLSCEQNLNHDAMYWYRQDPGQGLRLIYYSQIVNDFQKGDIAEGYSVSREKKESFPLTVTSAQKNPTAFYLCASSIDVVQGTYEQYFGPGTRLTVT.